These 31 T cell receptor beta chains came from one sample sequenced in a study of blood T cells in healthy people across ages. Combining a sample-barcoded 5' primer with a J-beta primer mix, a second PCR ran for roughly 7 to 12 cycles. TCRdb re-called the 5' RACE reads with MiXCR, one entry per CDR3 protein. The sample has about 760,000 distinct CDR3 sequences; more than 50% are singletons. The sequencing input was blood. The receptors were gathered from a man aged 40-49 years in good health.

CDR3 protein: CASSLVGTMNTEAFF. In nucleotides, the CDR3 is TGTGCCAGCAGCTTAGTGGGGACTATGAACACTGAAGCTTTCTTT. The chain links TRBV13 to TRBJ1-1, with a weak D call TRBD1 (5 bases). With 1 base removed from V and 0 bases from J, the gap between germline ends came to 9 bases. The length of the CDR3 is 15 residues. In germline, CDR1 is PRHDT, CDR2 FYEKMQ (reference sequence).

This CDR3 is CASSPGLPYGYTF. DNA of the CDR3: TGTGCCAGCAGTCCGGGGCTTCCCTATGGCTACACCTTC. The V and J genes are TRBV12-3 or TRBV12-4 and TRBJ1-2, with D perhaps TRBD1 (5 bases). The CDR3 is made up of 13 amino acids. The ends were cut back, 5 bases at V and 4 bases at J, with 11 bases in the middle.

The chain is built from TRBV7-2 and TRBJ2-4, with 7 bases fitting TRBD2. The CDR3 is 19 residues long. The V and J ends lost 8 bases and 3 bases, in that order; junction bases with no gene match: 22. Per germline, CDR1 SGHTA and CDR2 FQGNSA. The CDR3 nucleotides are TGTGCCAGCGGCCCTCCCCTTATGGGGCGGGGGAGGGTCAAAAACATTCAGTACTTC. The encoded protein is CASGPPLMGRGRVKNIQYF.

This clonotype was found a few times. This rearrangement joins TRBV6-4 to TRBJ1-5; maybe TRBD1 (5 bases). The CDR3 contains 18 residues. Trimming pared 8 bases from V and 3 bases from J, leaving 26 bases between. Germline assignment: CDR1 MRHNA and CDR2 SNTAGT. The CDR3 DNA reads as TGTGCCAGCGGCGCGAAGGGGCCAAATTTAGAGGCCAATCAGCCCCAGCATTTT. Translated: CASGAKGPNLEANQPQHF.

The chain combines TRBV27 with TRBJ2-2, with D unresolved. The J call may be incorrect, as the DNA end agrees better with TRBJ1-1. This CDR3 is built from 12 residues. CDR1 and CDR2 (germline): MNHEY, SMNVEV (reference sequence). This chain's CDR3 is CASSIRREGAFF. The CDR3 DNA reads as TGTGCCAGCAGCATCCGGCGGGAGGGAGCTTTCTTT.

Of note for this clonotype: A much larger clonotype is one base distant, so this may be a read error. The rearrangement uses TRBV27 and TRBJ2-3; tentative D call: TRBD2 (5 bases). Deletions cut 5 bases from V and 5 bases from J, with 14 bases between. Per the germline V gene, CDR1 is MNHEY and CDR2 is SMNVEV (reference sequence). CDR3 length equals 14 residues. The CDR3 sequence is CASSALTGLDTQYF. Written as DNA, the CDR3 is TGTGCCAGCAGTGCACTAACGGGGTTAGATACGCAGTATTTT.

The chain has TRBV12-3 or TRBV12-4 and TRBJ2-3; D possibly corresponds to TRBD1 (5 bases). V was shortened by 4 bases and J by 5 bases, with 19 bases between the two germline ends. CDR3 length equals 16 residues. The CDR3 DNA reads as TGTGCCAGCAGTTCCCGCCGGCTAGGGGCAGGAGATACGCAGTATTTT. Protein sequence: CASSSRRLGAGDTQYF.

This chain links TRBV4-2 with TRBJ1-2; no clear D gene. The CDR3 is made up of 14 amino acids. The V and J ends lost 0 bases and 7 bases respectively, with 12 bases between them. Germline V CDR1 and CDR2: LGHNA, YNFKEQ. CDR3 sequence reads: CASSQETRRPGYTF. Here the CDR3 DNA reads TGTGCCAGCAGCCAAGAGACCCGTAGGCCTGGCTACACCTTC.

V and J are TRBV7-2 and TRBJ1-5, with 7 bases identical to TRBD1. This CDR3 is 14 amino acids long. Germline CDR1 and CDR2: SGHTA and FQGNSA. V lost 5 bases to trimming and J lost 5 bases; unmatched junction nucleotides: 6. In nucleotides, the CDR3 is TGTGCCAGCAGCCAGGGGGGGGCTTATCAGCCCCAGCATTTT. As protein: CASSQGGAYQPQHF.

CDR3 sequence (DNA): TGCAGTGCTAGGAACAGGGTTCCAAACTATGGCTACACCTTC. Protein: CSARNRVPNYGYTF. The genes are TRBV20-1 and TRBJ1-2; perhaps TRBD1 as D (6 bases). This CDR3 is built from 14 residues. Germline CDR1 and CDR2: DFQATT and SNEGSKA (reference sequence). V was shortened by 3 bases and J by 2 bases, with 13 bases between the two germline ends.

This sequence joins TRBV9 and TRBJ2-2, with 11 positions matching TRBD2. J was trimmed by 1 base and V by 3 bases; bases with no gene match: 5. The CDR3 runs to 17 residues. The germline V gene encodes CDR1 SGDLS and CDR2 YYNGEE. The CDR3 region is CASSASTSGVNTGELFF. The CDR3 DNA sequence: TGTGCCAGCAGCGCATCGACTAGCGGGGTGAACACCGGGGAGCTGTTTTTT.

This clonotype was counted a few times. V gene TRBV5-6 combines with J gene TRBJ2-3; TRBD2 aligns across 14 bases. This CDR3 comprises 16 residues. CDR1 is SGHDT and CDR2 is YYEEEE in the germline V gene. With V trimmed by 3 bases and J by 5 bases, 5 bases remained unmatched. CDR3 in amino acids: CASSWGTSGRIDTQYF. CDR3 sequence (DNA): TGTGCCAGCAGCTGGGGGACTAGCGGGAGAATAGATACGCAGTATTTT.

V usage is TRBV20-1 and J usage is TRBJ2-1; D is possibly TRBD2 (5 bases). Germline V lookup: CDR1 DFQATT, CDR2 SNEGSKA (reference sequence). Trimming removed 6 bases from V and 6 bases from J, with 15 bases in between. There are 13 residues in the CDR3. This CDR3 reads CSADGVSSNEQFF. DNA for the CDR3: TGCAGTGCAGACGGGGTTTCAAGCAATGAGCAGTTCTTC.

This clonotype has a handful of counts. This chain uses TRBV28 with TRBJ1-2; 9 positions match TRBD1. The CDR3 runs 14 residues. In germline, CDR1 is MDHEN, CDR2 SYDVKM. J lost 8 bases, V lost 7 bases, and 11 bases had no gene match. The CDR3 loop reads CASMGQGHDWGYTF. CDR3 coding DNA: TGTGCCAGCATGGGACAGGGTCACGACTGGGGCTACACCTTC.

This clonotype came up a few times. This rearrangement joins TRBV6-1 to TRBJ2-4; 8 nucleotides agree with TRBD2. The J call may be wrong; the DNA end is better matched by TRBJ2-7. The CDR3 covers 16 residues. The germline CDR1 and CDR2 sequences are MNHNS and SASEGT. Written as DNA, the CDR3 is TGTGCCAGCAGTGAAAGGCGGCTAGCGGGTGTCGACGAGCAGTACTTC. Encoded protein: CASSERRLAGVDEQYF.

The rearrangement links TRBV18 to TRBJ1-4; tentative D call: TRBD1 (5 bases). Germline CDR1 and CDR2: KGHSH and LQKENI. V dropped 3 bases and J dropped 0 bases, with 5 bases sitting between them. The CDR3 length is 14 residues. DNA for the CDR3: TGTGCCAGCTCACCGGGGGCAACTAATGAAAAACTGTTTTTT. This sequence encodes CASSPGATNEKLFF.

Note on this clonotype: This could be a read error, since a much larger clone is one nucleotide away. The chain links TRBV7-6 to TRBJ1-6; D gene ambiguous. The CDR3 extends over 12 amino acids. Germline CDR1 and CDR2: SGHVS and FNYEAQ. Written as DNA, the CDR3 is TGTGCCGGCAGCTTAAGGAATTCACCCCTCCACTTT. This encodes CAGSLRNSPLHF.

The V call is TRBV15, the J call TRBJ2-4; D could derive from TRBD1 or TRBD2 (5 bases each). The CDR3 loop spans 17 amino acids. V lost 4 bases, J lost 1 base, and 17 bases lay in between. The germline V gene has CDR1 LNHNV and CDR2 YYDKDF (reference sequence). Here the CDR3 DNA reads TGTGCCACCAGCACCTGGGACCTCCACGTCGCCAAAAACATTCAGTACTTC. This gives the protein CATSTWDLHVAKNIQYF.

The rearrangement links TRBV7-9 to TRBJ2-3, with 14 bases identical to TRBD2. The V and J ends lost 5 bases and 0 bases, in that order; junction bases with no gene match: 13. This CDR3 contains 20 residues. The V gene's germline CDR1 is SEHNR and CDR2 FQNEAQ (reference sequence). In DNA, the CDR3 is TGTGCCAGCAGCGGGGACCCGGGACTAGCGGGAGCCACTAGCACAGATACGCAGTATTTT. Translating it yields CASSGDPGLAGATSTDTQYF.

This clonotype was observed a handful of times. The chain joins TRBV12-5 to TRBJ2-3; a weak D match, TRBD1 (6 bases). CDR3 size: 14 residues. The V gene lost 3 bases and the J gene lost 4 bases, with 11 bases spanning the gap. CDR1 LGHNT and CDR2 FRNRAP come from the germline V gene. The CDR3 is CASGLTGLADTQYF. In DNA, the CDR3 is TGTGCTAGTGGTTTAACAGGGCTGGCAGATACGCAGTATTTT.

This chain joins TRBV28 and TRBJ2-7; D is unclear. Germline assignment: CDR1 MDHEN and CDR2 SYDVKM. V was pared by 3 bases and J by 3 bases, with 6 bases between. This CDR3 is built from 12 residues. The CDR3 nucleotides read TGTGCCAGCAGTTTGTATAACTACGAGCAGTACTTC. It translates to CASSLYNYEQYF. Variable domain in full (rest from reference TRBV28 and TRBJ2-7): DVKVTQSSRYLVKRTGEKVFLECVQDMDHENMFWYRQDPGLGLRLIYFSYDVKMKEKGDIPEGYSVSREKKERFSLILESASTNQTSMYLCASSLYNYEQYFGPGTRLTVT.

In its sample, this clonotype was seen a few times. The rearrangement links TRBV29-1 to TRBJ2-5; 8 bases map to TRBD1. The V and J ends lost 5 bases and 5 bases, in that order; junction bases with no gene match: 10. CDR3 length equals 14 residues. CDR1 and CDR2 from the germline V gene are SQVTM and ANQGSEA. The CDR3 DNA follows: TGCAGCGTTTTGACAGGGGCCCTCGGTGAGACCCAGTACTTC. This translates into CSVLTGALGETQYF.

The CDR3 DNA reads TGTGCCAGCAGCCCGGGGACTAGCGGGGCGGGGAATGAGCAGTTCTTC. Its protein is CASSPGTSGAGNEQFF. The V gene is TRBV11-2, the J gene TRBJ2-1; 13 bases are shared with TRBD2. Germline loops: CDR1 SGHAT, CDR2 FQNNGV. V lost 5 bases to trimming and J lost 7 bases; unmatched junction nucleotides: 8. There are 16 residues in the CDR3.

V and J are TRBV9 and TRBJ2-1; 7 bases are shared with TRBD2. This CDR3 has 16 amino acids. Germline CDR1 and CDR2: SGDLS and YYNGEE. Trimming cost V 0 bases and J 8 bases; bases outside gene matches: 11. The CDR3 region is CASSVAIGGSADEQFF. DNA for the CDR3: TGTGCCAGCAGCGTAGCAATTGGCGGGAGCGCCGATGAGCAGTTCTTC.

This clonotype was recorded only once. The rearrangement uses TRBV29-1 and TRBJ2-3; D unclear. CDR1 is SQVTM, CDR2 ANQGSEA, per germline. Trimming stripped 4 bases from V and 2 bases from J, with 7 bases between. The CDR3 totals 12 residues. The CDR3 sequence is CSVALDTDTQYF. The CDR3 bases are TGCAGCGTTGCCCTAGACACAGATACGCAGTATTTT.

This sequence joins TRBV6-2 or TRBV6-3 and TRBJ2-1; 9 bases line up with TRBD2. Germline lookup yields CDR1 MNHEY and CDR2 SVGEGT. The CDR3 runs 15 residues. Losses at the gene ends were 6 bases for V and 9 bases for J; bases not matched to a gene: 12. The CDR3 sequence: CASSLPSGNPSEQFF. The CDR3, as DNA: TGTGCCAGCAGCTTACCTAGCGGGAACCCCAGTGAGCAGTTCTTC.

This chain links TRBV10-3 with TRBJ2-3; TRBD2 matches 12 bases. CDR3 length: 19 residues. The V and J ends lost 0 bases and 4 bases, in that order; junction bases with no gene match: 11. Germline CDR1 is ENHRY and CDR2 is SYGVKD. CDR3 sequence (DNA): TGTGCCATCAGTGAGTCGAAACTAGCGGGAGGACCCAAATCAGATACGCAGTATTTT. This encodes CAISESKLAGGPKSDTQYF.

This clonotype was counted between two and nine times. The chain is built from TRBV5-1 and TRBJ2-1; 8 nucleotides line up with TRBD1. The CDR3 spans 16 residues. Germline loops: CDR1 SGHRS, CDR2 YFSETQ. With 3 bases clipped from V and 6 bases from J, the junction kept 11 bases outside the gene matches. The CDR3 loop is CASSWDLTGEANEQFF. CDR3 coding DNA: TGCGCCAGCAGCTGGGACCTGACAGGGGAGGCCAATGAGCAGTTCTTC. Full variable domain (missing parts from reference TRBV5-1 and TRBJ2-1): KAGVTQTPRYLIKTRGQQVTLSCSPISGHRSVSWYQQTPGQGLQFLFEYFSETQRNKGNFPGRFSGRQFSNSRSEMNVSTLELGDSALYLCASSWDLTGEANEQFFGPGTRLTVL.

This chain uses TRBV7-2 with TRBJ2-3, with 12 bases identical to TRBD2. Germline CDR1 reads SGHTA; CDR2 reads FQGNSA. This CDR3 spans 16 amino acids. The J segment lost 2 bases and the V segment lost 5 bases, leaving 5 bases of the junction unmatched. In DNA form, the CDR3 reads TGTGCCAGCAGCGCTAGGACTAGCGGGAACACAGATACGCAGTATTTT. Its translation: CASSARTSGNTDTQYF.

This chain links TRBV5-1 with TRBJ1-2; unclear D gene. The CDR3 is 16 amino acids. Germline V gene sequence: CDR1 SGHRS, CDR2 YFSETQ. Trimming removed 0 bases from V and 4 bases from J, with 16 bases in between. The CDR3 is CASSLAARTDPYGYTF. The CDR3 bases are TGCGCCAGCAGCTTGGCCGCCAGGACGGACCCCTATGGCTACACCTTC.

V and J are TRBV4-3 and TRBJ2-2, with 11 bases matching TRBD2. V lost 0 bases and J lost 4; bases outside the gene matches: 1. Germline V lookup: CDR1 LGHNA, CDR2 YSLEER. The CDR3 totals 16 residues. CDR3 bases: TGCGCCAGCAGCCAAGAGCTAGCGGGAGGCACCGGGGAGCTGTTTTTT. Amino acids: CASSQELAGGTGELFF.